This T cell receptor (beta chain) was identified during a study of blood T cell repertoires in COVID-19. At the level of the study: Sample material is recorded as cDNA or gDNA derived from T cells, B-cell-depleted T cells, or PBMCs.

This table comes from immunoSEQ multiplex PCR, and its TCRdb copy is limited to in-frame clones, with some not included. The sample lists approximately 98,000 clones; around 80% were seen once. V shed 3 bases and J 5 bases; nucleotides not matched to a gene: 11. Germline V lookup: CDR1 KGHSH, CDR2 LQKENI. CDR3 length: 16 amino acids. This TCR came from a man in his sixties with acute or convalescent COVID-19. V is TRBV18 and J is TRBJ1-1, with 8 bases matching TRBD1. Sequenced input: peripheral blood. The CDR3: CASSPNVGQGLTEAFF. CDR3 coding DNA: TGTGCCAGCTCACCCAACGTTGGACAGGGATTAACTGAAGCTTTCTTT. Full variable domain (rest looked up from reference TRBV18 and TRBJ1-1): NAGVMQNPRHLVRRRGQEARLRCSPMKGHSHVYWYRQLPEEGLKFMVYLQKENIIDESGMPKERFSAEFPKEGPSILRIQQVVRGDSAAYFCASSPNVGQGLTEAFFGQGTRLTVV.